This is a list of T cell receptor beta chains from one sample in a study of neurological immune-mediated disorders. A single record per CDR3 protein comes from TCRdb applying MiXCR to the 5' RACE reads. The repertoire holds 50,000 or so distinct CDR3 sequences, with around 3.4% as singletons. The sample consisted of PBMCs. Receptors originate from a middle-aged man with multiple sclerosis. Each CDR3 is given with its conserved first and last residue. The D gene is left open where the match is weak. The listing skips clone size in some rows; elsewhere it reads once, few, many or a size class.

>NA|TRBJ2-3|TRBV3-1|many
CASSPRRLYTQYF
TGTGCCAGCAGCCCCCGGCGGCTTTATACGCAGTATTTT
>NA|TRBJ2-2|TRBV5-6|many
CASRGRRTGELFF
TGTGCCAGCAGGGGCCGAAGAACCGGGGAGCTGTTTTTT
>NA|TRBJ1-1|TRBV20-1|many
CSAPIVTGNTEAFF
TGCAGTGCCCCAATTGTGACAGGGAACACTGAAGCTTTCTTT
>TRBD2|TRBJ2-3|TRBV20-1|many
CSARDLRTSGGSTDTQYF
TGCAGTGCTAGAGATCTCAGGACTAGCGGGGGTAGCACAGATACGCAGTATTTT
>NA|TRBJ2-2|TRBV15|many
CATSRDFPSNTGELFF
TGTGCCACCAGCAGAGATTTCCCCTCGAACACCGGGGAGCTGTTTTTT
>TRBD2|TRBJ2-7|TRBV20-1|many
CSARLAREQYF
TGCAGTGCGAGACTAGCGCGGGAGCAGTACTTC
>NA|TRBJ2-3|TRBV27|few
CASSSSANLGTDTQYF
TGTGCCAGCAGTTCTAGCGCCAATCTGGGGACAGATACGCAGTATTTT
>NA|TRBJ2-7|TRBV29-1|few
CSVGLPLSGEQYF
TGCAGCGTTGGCCTGCCGTTGTCCGGCGAGCAGTACTTC
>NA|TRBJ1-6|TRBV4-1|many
CASSPVNGVSSYNSPLHF
TGCGCCAGCAGCCCAGTGAACGGTGTAAGCTCCTATAATTCACCCCTCCACTTT
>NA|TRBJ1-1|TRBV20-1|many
CSARQQSGVPEAFF
TGCAGTGCTAGACAACAGTCCGGAGTTCCTGAAGCTTTCTTT
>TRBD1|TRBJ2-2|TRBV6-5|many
CASSYNRGTDTGELFF
TGTGCCAGCAGTTACAACAGGGGGACGGACACCGGGGAGCTGTTTTTT
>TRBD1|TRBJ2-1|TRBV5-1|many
CASSLGVDRGENEQFF
TGCGCCAGCAGCTTGGGGGTGGACAGGGGGGAAAATGAGCAGTTCTTC
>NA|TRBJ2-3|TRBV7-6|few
CASSLLTGDTQYF
TGTGCCAGCAGCTTATTGACTGGAGATACGCAGTATTTT
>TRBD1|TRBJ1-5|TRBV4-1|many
CASSQDRVSQPQHF
TGCGCCAGCAGCCAGGACAGGGTTAGTCAGCCCCAGCATTTT
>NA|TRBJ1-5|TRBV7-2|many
CASSPWLGQPQNF
TGTGCCAGCAGCCCGTGGTTGGGGCAGCCCCAGAATTTT
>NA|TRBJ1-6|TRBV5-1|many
CASRLGGFGDNSPLHF
TGCGCCAGCAGACTCGGGGGCTTCGGGGATAATTCACCCCTCCACTTT
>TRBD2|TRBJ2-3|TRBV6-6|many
CASSDGLAADTQYF
TGTGCCAGCAGCGACGGACTAGCCGCAGATACGCAGTATTTT
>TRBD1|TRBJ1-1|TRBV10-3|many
CAIRGADRANTEAFF
TGTGCCATCAGGGGGGCGGACAGGGCCAACACTGAAGCTTTCTTT
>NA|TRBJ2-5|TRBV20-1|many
CSARLGAETQYF
TGCAGTGCTAGACTTGGGGCGGAGACCCAGTACTTC
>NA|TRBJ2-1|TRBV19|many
CASSRGQGDEQFF
TGTGCCAGTAGTAGGGGGCAGGGCGATGAGCAGTTCTTC
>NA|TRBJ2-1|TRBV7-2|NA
CASSLDSGGVSYNEQFF
TGTGCCAGCAGCTTAGATTCAGGGGGGGTTTCCTACAATGAGCAGTTCTTC
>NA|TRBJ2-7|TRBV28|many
CASSLTASYEQYF
TGTGCCAGCAGTTTGACAGCCTCCTACGAGCAGTACTTC
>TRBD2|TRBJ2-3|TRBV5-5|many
CASSLEAAGGVDTQYF
TGTGCCAGCAGCTTGGAGGCAGCGGGGGGGGTGGATACGCAGTATTTT
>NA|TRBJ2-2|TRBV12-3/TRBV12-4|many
CASSPAQQGTGELFF
TGTGCCAGCAGTCCTGCACAACAGGGTACCGGGGAGCTGTTTTTT
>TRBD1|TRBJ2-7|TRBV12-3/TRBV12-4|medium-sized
CASSPSAGGYEQYF
TGTGCCAGCAGTCCCTCGGCAGGGGGCTACGAGCAGTACTTC
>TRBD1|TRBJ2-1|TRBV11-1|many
CASSLAYRGGDEQFF
TGTGCCAGCAGCTTAGCGTATAGAGGGGGCGATGAGCAGTTCTTC
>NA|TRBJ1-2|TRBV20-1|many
CSASGGYGYTF
TGCAGTGCTAGTGGGGGCTATGGCTACACCTTC
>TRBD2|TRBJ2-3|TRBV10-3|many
CAISGRGTSGVTDTQYF
TGTGCCATCAGTGGTAGGGGGACTAGCGGCGTCACAGATACGCAGTATTTT
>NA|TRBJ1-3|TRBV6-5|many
CASSYSAGVRGGNTIYF
TGTGCCAGCAGTTACTCGGCCGGTGTTAGGGGGGGAAACACCATATATTTT
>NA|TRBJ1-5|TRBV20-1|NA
CSARNPTVAGF
TGCAGTGCTAGGAACCCAACCGTAGCGGGTTTT
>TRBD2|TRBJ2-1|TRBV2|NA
CASSGGGSYNEQFF
TGTGCCAGCAGTGGGGGAGGGAGCTACAATGAGCAGTTCTTC
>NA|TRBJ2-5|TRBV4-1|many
CASSQEKGLETQYF
TGCGCCAGCAGCCAAGAAAAAGGGTTAGAGACCCAGTACTTC
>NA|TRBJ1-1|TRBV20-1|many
CSVTFRGTEAFF
TGCAGTGTAACCTTCAGGGGCACTGAAGCTTTCTTT
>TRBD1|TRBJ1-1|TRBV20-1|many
CSARNLQTGTTEAFF
TGCAGTGCTAGAAATTTACAGACAGGGACCACTGAAGCTTTCTTT
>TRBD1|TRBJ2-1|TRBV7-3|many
CASSPQPGQGLTEQFF
TGTGCCAGCAGCCCCCAACCGGGACAGGGTCTTACTGAGCAGTTCTTC
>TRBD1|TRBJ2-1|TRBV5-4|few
CASISQGDSYNEQFF
TGTGCCAGCATAAGCCAGGGGGACTCCTACAATGAGCAGTTCTTC
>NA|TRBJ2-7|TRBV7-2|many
CASSLGGVFWYEQYF
TGTGCCAGCAGCTTAGGAGGGGTGTTCTGGTACGAGCAGTACTTC
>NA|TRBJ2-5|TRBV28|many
CASKQETQYF
TGTGCCAGCAAGCAAGAGACCCAGTACTTC
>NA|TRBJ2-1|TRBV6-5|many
CASSYRFGRDEQFF
TGTGCCAGCAGTTATCGTTTCGGGCGGGATGAGCAGTTCTTC
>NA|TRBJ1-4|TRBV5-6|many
CASSTTDGLHEKLFF
TGTGCCAGCAGCACCACGGATGGGCTGCATGAAAAACTGTTTTTT
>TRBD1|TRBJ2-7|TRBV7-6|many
CASSLVGQTFYEQYF
TGTGCCAGCAGCTTAGTGGGACAGACTTTCTACGAGCAGTACTTC
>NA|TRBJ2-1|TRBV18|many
CASSQNRDEQFF
TGTGCCAGCTCCCAAAACAGGGATGAGCAGTTCTTC
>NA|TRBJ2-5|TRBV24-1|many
CATSGLQQETQYF
TGTGCCACCAGTGGCTTACAACAAGAGACCCAGTACTTC
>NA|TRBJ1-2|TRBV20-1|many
CSASSYGYTF
TGCAGTGCTAGTTCCTATGGCTACACCTTC
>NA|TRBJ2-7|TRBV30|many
CAWTSSDYSYEQYF
TGTGCCTGGACATCTTCAGACTACTCCTACGAGCAGTACTTC
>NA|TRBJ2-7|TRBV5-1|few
CASSPAGTGYEQYF
TGCGCCAGCAGCCCCGCCGGGACTGGCTACGAGCAGTACTTC
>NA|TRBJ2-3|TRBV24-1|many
CATKGDRGPDTQYF
TGTGCCACTAAAGGGGACCGGGGCCCAGATACGCAGTATTTT
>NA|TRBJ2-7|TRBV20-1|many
CSASQDSYEQYF
TGCAGTGCTTCTCAGGACTCCTACGAGCAGTACTTC
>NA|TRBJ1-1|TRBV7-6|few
CASSLAWGDTEAFF
TGTGCCAGCAGCTTAGCATGGGGGGACACTGAAGCTTTCTTT
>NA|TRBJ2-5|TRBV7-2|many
CASSSAVVQETQYF
TGTGCCAGCAGCTCAGCGGTGGTACAAGAGACCCAGTACTTC
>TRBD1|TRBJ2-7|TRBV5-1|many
CASSLAWTGEYEQYF
TGCGCCAGCAGCTTGGCGTGGACAGGGGAGTACGAGCAGTACTTC
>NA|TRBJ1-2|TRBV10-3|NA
CAISEGTVIGGYGYTF
TGTGCCATCAGTGAGGGGACGGTAATTGGGGGCTATGGCTACACCTTC
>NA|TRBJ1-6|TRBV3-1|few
CASSQEKQVNSPLHF
TGTGCCAGCAGCCAAGAAAAACAGGTTAATTCACCCCTCCACTTT
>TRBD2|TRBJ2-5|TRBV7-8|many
CASSLNSGGQETQYF
TGTGCCAGCAGCTTAAATAGCGGGGGCCAAGAGACCCAGTACTTC
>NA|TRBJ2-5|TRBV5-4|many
CASSVDDQETQYF
TGTGCCAGCAGCGTTGACGATCAAGAGACCCAGTACTTC
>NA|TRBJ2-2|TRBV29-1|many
CSVVLDSTGELFF
TGCAGCGTTGTACTCGATAGCACCGGGGAGCTGTTTTTT
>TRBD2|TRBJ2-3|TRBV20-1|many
CSATGTSGVPDTQYF
TGCAGTGCCACCGGGACTAGCGGGGTTCCAGATACGCAGTATTTT
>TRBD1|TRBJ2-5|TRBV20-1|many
CSARDGTAETQYF
TGCAGTGCTAGAGACGGGACAGCGGAGACCCAGTACTTC
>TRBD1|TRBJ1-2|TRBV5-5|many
CASSLGQGHTYGYTF
TGTGCCAGCAGCTTAGGACAGGGTCACACCTATGGCTACACCTTC